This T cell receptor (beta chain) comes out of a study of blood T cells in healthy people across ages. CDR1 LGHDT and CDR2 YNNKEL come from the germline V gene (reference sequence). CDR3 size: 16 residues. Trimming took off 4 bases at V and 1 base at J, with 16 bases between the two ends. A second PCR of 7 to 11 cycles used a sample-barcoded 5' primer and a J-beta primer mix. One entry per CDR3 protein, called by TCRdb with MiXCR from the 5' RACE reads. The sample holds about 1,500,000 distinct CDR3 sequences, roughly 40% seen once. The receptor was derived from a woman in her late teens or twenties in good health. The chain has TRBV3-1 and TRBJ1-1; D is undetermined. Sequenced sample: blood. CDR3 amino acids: CASSPEIHTTNTEAFF. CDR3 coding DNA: TGTGCCAGCAGCCCCGAAATACACACCACGAACACTGAAGCTTTCTTT. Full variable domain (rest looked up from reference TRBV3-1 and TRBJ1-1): DTAVSQTPKYLVTQMGNDKSIKCEQNLGHDTMYWYKQDSKKFLKIMFSYNNKELIINETVPNRFSPKSPDKAHLNLHINSLELGDSAVYFCASSPEIHTTNTEAFFGQGTRLTVV.